This TCR beta chain was recovered during a study of blood T cell repertoires in COVID-19. The wider study: Nucleic acid was either cDNA or gDNA, and it came from T cells, B-cell-depleted T cells, or PBMCs.

This CDR3 has 15 amino acids. TCRdb keeps only in-frame clones here, not all; method: immunoSEQ multiplex PCR. The sample includes about 190,000 clones, around 84% of them seen just once. This TCR derives from a human donor in a cohort sampled during active COVID-19. The chain has TRBV21-1 and TRBJ2-7; no check of the table's D call, TRBD1, against the DNA was made. TRBV21-1 is recorded as a pseudogene. Sequencing used peripheral blood. CDR3 sequence reads: CASSNRDRAPYEQYV. The CDR3 region has the DNA TGTGCCAGCAGCAACCGGGACAGGGCCCCCTACGAGCAGTACGTC.